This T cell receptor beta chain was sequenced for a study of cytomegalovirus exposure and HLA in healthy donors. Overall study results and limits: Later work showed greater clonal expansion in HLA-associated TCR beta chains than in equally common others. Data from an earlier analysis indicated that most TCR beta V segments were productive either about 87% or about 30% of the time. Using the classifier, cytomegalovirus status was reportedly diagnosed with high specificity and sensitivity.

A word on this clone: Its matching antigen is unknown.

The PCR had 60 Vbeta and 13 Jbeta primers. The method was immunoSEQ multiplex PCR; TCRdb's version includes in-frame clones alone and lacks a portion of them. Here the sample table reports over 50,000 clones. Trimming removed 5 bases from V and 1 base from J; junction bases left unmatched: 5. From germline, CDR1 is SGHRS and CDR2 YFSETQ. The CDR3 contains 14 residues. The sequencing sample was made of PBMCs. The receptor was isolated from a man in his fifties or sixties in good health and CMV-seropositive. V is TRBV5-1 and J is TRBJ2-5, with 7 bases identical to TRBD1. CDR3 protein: CASSSTGIQETQYF. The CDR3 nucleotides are TGCGCCAGCAGTTCGACAGGGATCCAAGAGACCCAGTACTTC.